The clone carrying this T cell receptor (beta chain) appeared a single time. Its antigen remains unknown. Clones were read by immunoSEQ multiplex PCR, and TCRdb kept only the in-frame ones, dropping some. The sample contains over 20,000 clones, roughly 84% of which appear only once. The sample comes from a study of PD-1 blockade in classical Hodgkin lymphoma. Notes on the study in general: Diminished baseline TCR diversity has been reported in newly diagnosed patients relative to healthy donors.

The patients all showed relapse after autologous stem cell transplantation, while their brentuximab vedotin exposure varied. Magnetic negative selection served to purify CD4+ T cells out of PBMCs that had been thawed. This sequence was found in a human donor with classical Hodgkin lymphoma. The sample here was CD4+ T cells from blood, taken at baseline.

The CDR3 sequence is CASSFGTGETQYF. The DNA for the CDR3 is TGTGCCAGCAGCTTCGGGACAGGGGAGACCCAGTACTTC. This chain joins TRBV7-2 and TRBJ2-5, with TRBD1 matching 9 bases. Germline V gene data show CDR1 as SGHTA and CDR2 as FQGNSA. V gave up 3 bases and J gave up 5 bases; unmatched junction bases: 1. There are 13 residues in the CDR3.